The present T cell receptor (beta chain) was sequenced within a study of cytomegalovirus exposure and HLA in healthy donors. With respect to this clone: Its antigen is undetermined.

Study observations and caveats: The dataset shows that most TCR sequences were rare, while some public TCRs occurred in many donors. Upon later analysis, TCR association rates were observed to vary by HLA locus, being highest for DRB1 and lowest for HLA-C.

60 Vbeta and 13 Jbeta primers were used in PCR. The assay was immunoSEQ multiplex PCR, and TCRdb's table has in-frame clones only and misses some. The table includes approximately 110,000 clones, roughly 80% detected once. The V gene's germline CDR1 is SGHRS and CDR2 YFSETQ. Trimming shortened V by 0 bases and J by 0 bases, and 10 bases separated the two germline ends. The CDR3 sequence is 17 residues long. Sequencing was done on a sample of PBMCs. The TCR originated in a middle-aged man in good health and CMV-seronegative. The chain has TRBV5-1 and TRBJ2-6; D is undetermined. As DNA, the CDR3 is TGCGCCAGCAGCTTGGGACATCGCAACTCTGGGGCCAACGTCCTGACTTTC. It is translated as CASSLGHRNSGANVLTF.